These T cell receptor beta chains were read from a single sample in a study of blood T cell repertoires in COVID-19. Method: immunoSEQ multiplex PCR; TCRdb's copy keeps in-frame clones and lacks some. The profile shows about 190,000 clones, 82% of them singletons. Material for sequencing was peripheral blood. These receptors were taken from a woman in her sixties or seventies with COVID-19, enrolled during active disease. Both conserved end residues are trimmed from each CDR3.

J: TRBJ2-5; V: TRBV7-3; CDR3: ASSFSGGEETQY
J: TRBJ2-7; V: TRBV18; CDR3: ASSKRGQGRAEQY
J: TRBJ2-5; V: TRBV19; CDR3: ASSVRQGRREETQY
J: TRBJ1-6; V: TRBV4-3; CDR3: ASSQGPTGISPLH
J: TRBJ2-1; V: TRBV19; CDR3: ASRERENLRNEQF
J: TRBJ2-7; V: TRBV27; CDR3: ASSDRVLRENSYEQY
J: TRBJ2-1; V: TRBV24-1; CDR3: ATSDPQGHYNEQF
J: TRBJ1-2; V: TRBV5-1; CDR3: ASSPDGRYGYT
J: TRBJ2-5; V: TRBV5-3; CDR3: ARNHLRDRGGYQETQY
J: TRBJ2-2; V: TRBV5-1; CDR3: ASSQRGVDTGELF
J: TRBJ2-2; V: TRBV5-4; CDR3: ASSSRLAPTGELF
J: TRBJ1-1; V: TRBV13; CDR3: ASSPGYTEAF
J: TRBJ2-2; V: TRBV29-1; CDR3: SVGTSGSMNTGELF
J: TRBJ1-4; V: TRBV3-1/TRBV3-2; CDR3: ASSPRASNEKLF
J: TRBJ1-6; V: TRBV5-1; CDR3: ASSLDQQGNSPLH
J: TRBJ1-4; V: TRBV9; CDR3: ASSSGGSINEKLF
J: TRBJ1-5; V: TRBV2; CDR3: ASNPSGQPQH
J: TRBJ2-1; V: TRBV4-2; CDR3: ASSQVVASGRNEQF
J: TRBJ2-5; V: TRBV5-6; CDR3: ASSLSASGQETQY
J: TRBJ1-3; V: TRBV7-6; CDR3: ASSPSRGGSGNTIY
J: TRBJ1-2; V: TRBV19; CDR3: ASSIPGRGANYGYT
J: TRBJ1-5; V: TRBV28; CDR3: ASSLIGDRGSQPQH
J: TRBJ2-2; V: TRBV5-1; CDR3: ASSGTSGITGELF
J: TRBJ2-1; V: TRBV20-1; CDR3: SASSSGLKKEQF
J: TRBJ2-1; V: TRBV10-3; CDR3: ATPGVAGEGQF
J: TRBJ1-1; V: TRBV28; CDR3: ASSSLGRGHTEAF
J: TRBJ2-2; V: TRBV11-3; CDR3: ASSLDPGYGELF
J: TRBJ2-1; V: TRBV5-8; CDR3: ASSLSSGSYNEQF
J: TRBJ1-2; V: TRBV10-3; CDR3: AISEGDRGPYGYT
J: TRBJ2-2; V: TRBV19; CDR3: ASSMMADTGELF
J: TRBJ1-5; V: TRBV24-1; CDR3: ATSVGRTQPQH
J: TRBJ1-3; V: TRBV19; CDR3: ASTAGGRGSGNTIY
J: TRBJ2-2; V: TRBV27; CDR3: ASLKSGTGELF
J: TRBJ2-5; V: TRBV6-2/TRBV6-3; CDR3: ASSYSWGGETQY
J: TRBJ2-1; V: TRBV7-9; CDR3: ASSLGAYNEQF
J: TRBJ2-7; V: TRBV11-2; CDR3: ASSLRGYEQY
J: TRBJ2-7; V: TRBV5-1; CDR3: ASSVDSYYEQY
J: TRBJ2-7; V: TRBV4-2; CDR3: ASSQEARGGYEQY
J: TRBJ2-1; V: TRBV7-7; CDR3: ASSLGSSSYNEQF
J: TRBJ1-5; V: TRBV5-6; CDR3: ASSQYRDKQPQH
J: TRBJ1-1; V: TRBV27; CDR3: ASSLSPRVGTEAF
J: TRBJ2-7; V: TRBV27; CDR3: ASSMTEAYEQY
J: TRBJ2-1; V: TRBV19; CDR3: ASSEIAAFYNEQF
J: TRBJ1-1; V: TRBV6-5; CDR3: ASRTRGTAF
J: TRBJ2-4; V: TRBV5-6; CDR3: ASMFNRDNKNIQY
J: TRBJ2-7; V: TRBV10-2; CDR3: ASQAEGYEQY
J: TRBJ1-1; V: TRBV21-1; CDR3: ASSQNRVSSSRTEAF
J: TRBJ2-6; V: TRBV28; CDR3: ASSGPTGTGANVLT
J: TRBJ2-5; V: TRBV2; CDR3: ASRRGRGLDGEWETQY
J: TRBJ1-5; V: TRBV7-9; CDR3: ASSTMTGSGNQPQH
J: TRBJ2-3; V: TRBV6-1; CDR3: ASSEALGVGTDTQY